These 26 T cell receptor beta chains originate from one sample sequenced in a study of neurological immune-mediated disorders. TCRdb processed the 5' RACE reads anew with MiXCR; each CDR3 protein has one entry. The table lists 50,000 to 80,000 distinct CDR3 sequences, 3.5% to 5% of them singletons. Source material: PBMCs. The origin of the receptors is a man younger than 40 with multiple sclerosis.

This clonotype was seen at least ten times. This chain connects TRBV12-3 or TRBV12-4 to TRBJ2-6; D remains unclear. The CDR3 consists of 13 residues. Trimming shortened V by 6 bases and J by 1 base, and 4 bases separated the two germline ends. In nucleotides, the CDR3 is TGTGCCAGCAGGCCGTCTGGGGCCAACGTCCTGACTTTC. Protein product: CASRPSGANVLTF.

The rearrangement joins TRBV4-1 to TRBJ2-3, with D tentatively TRBD2 (6 bases). The length of the CDR3 is 17 residues. Germline CDR1 and CDR2: MGHRA and YSYEKL. V was shortened by 3 bases and J by 3 bases, with 19 bases between the two germline ends. CDR3 coding DNA: TGCGCCAGCAGCCACCGTCGGGACCACGCGGGGACAGATACGCAGTATTTT. It yields the protein CASSHRRDHAGTDTQYF.

The sample holds many counts of this clonotype. The gene calls are TRBV20-1 and TRBJ2-3; tentative D call: TRBD1 (5 bases). The V gene lost 5 bases and the J gene lost 4 bases, with 7 bases spanning the gap. The CDR3 extends over 11 amino acids. The V gene's germline CDR1 is DFQATT and CDR2 SNEGSKA (reference sequence). CDR3 nucleotides: TGCAGTGCTTGCAGGGCAGATACGCAGTATTTT. Protein sequence: CSACRADTQYF.

Many counts were recorded for this clonotype. The chain couples TRBV7-9 to TRBJ2-7; D may be TRBD1 (6 bases). Trimming removed 2 bases at V and 5 bases at J, with 10 bases between. The CDR3 runs 13 residues. CDR1 is SEHNR and CDR2 is FQNEAQ in the germline V gene (reference sequence). CDR3 sequence: CASSLTGRNEQYF. Here the CDR3 DNA reads TGTGCCAGCAGCTTAACAGGGCGCAACGAGCAGTACTTC.

This clonotype occurred many times. This sequence joins TRBV10-3 and TRBJ1-1, with 7 bases fitting TRBD1. The CDR3 contains 13 residues. J was trimmed by 4 bases and V by 6 bases; bases with no gene match: 5. CDR1 ENHRY and CDR2 SYGVKD come from the germline V gene. The CDR3 protein is CAIRRQGGTEAFF. CDR3 sequence (DNA): TGTGCCATCAGGCGACAGGGTGGCACTGAAGCTTTCTTT.

The sample holds many counts of this clonotype. This chain joins TRBV7-2 and TRBJ1-1; TRBD1 aligns across 10 bases. V lost 5 bases to trimming and J lost 3 bases; unmatched junction nucleotides: 6. Germline V CDR1 and CDR2: SGHTA, FQGNSA. This CDR3 comprises 15 residues. CDR3 DNA sequence: TGTGCCAGCAGCCCCCAGGGGACAGGGGACACTGAAGCTTTCTTT. It yields the protein CASSPQGTGDTEAFF.

At least ten counts were recorded for this clonotype. In DNA form, the CDR3 reads TGTGCCAGCAGTGGGTCCCTTTCTGCACAGCCCCAGCATTTT. Translating it yields CASSGSLSAQPQHF. The J gene is TRBJ1-5, the V gene TRBV2; D not certain. The V gene's germline CDR1 is SNHLY and CDR2 FYNNEI. This CDR3 contains 14 residues. V dropped 4 bases and J dropped 7 bases, with 14 bases sitting between them.

This clonotype was observed many times. The genes are TRBV5-6 and TRBJ2-1; D tentatively fits TRBD1 or TRBD2 (5 bases each). The ends were cut back, 2 bases at V and 10 bases at J, with 13 bases in the middle. This CDR3 has 13 residues. Germline V gene sequence: CDR1 SGHDT, CDR2 YYEEEE. CDR3 coding DNA: TGTGCCAGCAGCTTTCCGGGGCTCGAGGAGCAGTTCTTC. Protein sequence: CASSFPGLEEQFF.

The chain combines TRBV12-5 with TRBJ2-5; D may correspond to TRBD1 or TRBD2 (6 bases each). Trimming took 7 bases from V and 4 from J, leaving 13 bases between them. Germline V lookup: CDR1 LGHNT, CDR2 FRNRAP. The CDR3 totals 13 residues. The CDR3 loop reads CASVGGLGETQYF. The CDR3, as DNA: TGTGCTAGTGTCGGGGGCCTTGGAGAGACCCAGTACTTC.

This clonotype has at least ten counts. The junction departs from germline at one end; a sequencing error may be responsible. The gene calls are TRBV6-5 and TRBJ1-6, with D uncertain. This CDR3 contains 14 residues. Per the germline V gene, CDR1 is MNHEY and CDR2 is SVGAGI. CDR3 amino acids: CASSSLTLHSPLNF. CDR3 sequence (DNA): TGTGCCAGCAGTTCCCTGACGCTTCATTCACCCCTCAACTTT.

The table lists this clonotype with many counts. A much larger clone lies a single base off, so this may be a read error. The V and J genes are TRBV5-1 and TRBJ1-1; no definite D call. V was pared by 0 bases and J by 1 base, with 7 bases between. This CDR3 region has 14 residues. The V gene's germline CDR1 is SGHRS and CDR2 YFSETQ. The CDR3 DNA follows: TGCGCCAGCAGCTTGGGAAAGGCGAACACTGAAGCTTTCTTT. It encodes CASSLGKANTEAFF.

This clonotype was recorded many times. This chain joins TRBV20-1 and TRBJ2-7; 9 bases are shared with TRBD1. CDR1 and CDR2 (germline): DFQATT, SNEGSKA (reference sequence). The CDR3 length is 13 residues. J was trimmed by 3 bases and V by 6 bases; bases with no gene match: 6. For the CDR3, the DNA is TGCAGTGCCTTGGACAGGGGTAGCTACGAGCAGTACTTC. Translating gives CSALDRGSYEQYF.

This clonotype was picked up many times. The V call is TRBV9, the J call TRBJ1-5; D not resolved. V was clipped by 3 bases and J by 5 bases, with 9 bases between them. The CDR3 contains 13 residues. Germline V gene lookup returns CDR1 SGDLS and CDR2 YYNGEE. CDR3 DNA: TGTGCCAGCAGCGCGAACGTGGATCAGCCCCAGCATTTT. Its protein product is CASSANVDQPQHF. Full variable domain (outside the CDR3, taken from reference TRBV9 and TRBJ1-5): DSGVTQTPKHLITATGQRVTLRCSPRSGDLSVYWYQQSLDQGLQFLIQYYNGEERAKGNILERFSAQQFPDLHSELNLSSLELGDSALYFCASSANVDQPQHFGDGTRLSIL.

This clonotype occurred a few times. This chain links TRBV5-1 with TRBJ2-3; perhaps D is TRBD1 or TRBD2 (5 bases each). Germline lookup yields CDR1 SGHRS and CDR2 YFSETQ. The length of the CDR3 is 16 residues. The ends were cut back, 0 bases at V and 8 bases at J, with 19 bases in the middle. The CDR3 DNA sequence: TGCGCCAGCAGCTTGGACTATTCGGGACCTTCCGGTACGCAGTATTTT. This translates into CASSLDYSGPSGTQYF.

This clonotype was counted ten times or more. The chain carries TRBV4-1 and TRBJ1-1; the D is unclear. The CDR3 covers 15 residues. Deletions cut 4 bases from V and 1 base from J, with 13 bases between. Germline V CDR1 and CDR2: MGHRA, YSYEKL. This CDR3 is CASSLGRRENTEAFF. CDR3 sequence (DNA): TGCGCCAGCAGCCTAGGACGACGGGAGAACACTGAAGCTTTCTTT.

This clonotype was counted many times. The chain has TRBV5-6 and TRBJ2-7, with 9 bases fitting TRBD1. The CDR3 sequence is 13 residues long. Germline V gene data show CDR1 as SGHDT and CDR2 as YYEEEE. Germline trimming cut 0 bases from V and 11 bases from J; bases unmatched to any gene: 6. Here the CDR3 reads CASSLGGQGSEYV. The CDR3 nucleotides read TGTGCCAGCAGCTTGGGCGGACAGGGGTCCGAGTACGTC.

The chain couples TRBV10-3 to TRBJ1-2; D perhaps matches TRBD1 (6 bases). This CDR3 is 12 amino acids long. With 4 bases removed from V and 13 bases from J, the gap between germline ends came to 16 bases. The germline V gene has CDR1 ENHRY and CDR2 SYGVKD. The CDR3 loop is CAISVEQGPPTF. Written as DNA, the CDR3 is TGTGCCATCAGTGTCGAACAGGGCCCCCCCACCTTC.

Many counts were recorded for this clonotype. This chain connects TRBV20-1 to TRBJ2-5, with D possibly matching TRBD2 (7 bases). Germline values: CDR1 DFQATT, CDR2 SNEGSKA (reference sequence). The CDR3 is 14 residues long. V lost 4 bases and J 2 bases, leaving 14 bases between the germline ends. The CDR3 nucleotides are TGCAGTGCTAACGCGGGGGCAAGTCAAGAGACCCAGTACTTC. This codes for CSANAGASQETQYF.

This clonotype appeared a few times. V gene TRBV5-1 combines with J gene TRBJ1-4; 9 bases fit TRBD1. CDR1 and CDR2 from the germline V gene are SGHRS and YFSETQ. Unmatched junction bases numbered 5, after V lost 4 bases and J lost 7 bases. This CDR3 spans 14 amino acids. In DNA, the CDR3 is TGCGCCAGCAGCCCGACAGGGGGGTTTGAAAAACTGTTTTTT. Amino acids: CASSPTGGFEKLFF.

This clonotype was found a few times. This sequence joins TRBV28 and TRBJ1-4; 7 bases fit TRBD1. The CDR3 runs 14 residues. The V gene's germline CDR1 is MDHEN and CDR2 SYDVKM. V lost 4 bases, J lost 13 bases, and 12 bases stayed unmatched. The CDR3 protein is CASSSGQSPRRLFF. The CDR3 DNA reads as TGTGCCAGCAGTTCGGGACAGTCCCCAAGAAGACTGTTTTTT.

Many counts were recorded for this clonotype. The chain has TRBV9 and TRBJ2-1; 8 bases agree with TRBD2. The CDR3 loop spans 17 amino acids. Germline V gene data show CDR1 as SGDLS and CDR2 as YYNGEE. V was pared by 1 base and J by 4 bases, with 10 bases of the junction left unmatched. CDR3 sequence reads: CASSVSGTGGQYNEQFF. The CDR3 region has the DNA TGTGCCAGCAGCGTAAGTGGAACGGGGGGGCAATACAATGAGCAGTTCTTC.

This rearrangement joins TRBV5-1 to TRBJ1-1, with 9 bases aligning to TRBD1. Germline CDR1 reads SGHRS; CDR2 reads YFSETQ. The CDR3 length is 14 residues. Unmatched junction bases numbered 7, after V lost 5 bases and J lost 5 bases. The CDR3 here is CASRPTGGRTEAFF. In DNA, the CDR3 is TGCGCCAGCAGACCTACAGGGGGCCGGACTGAAGCTTTCTTT.

Many counts were recorded for this clonotype. CDR3 loop: CASSLRDIPTDTQYF. The CDR3 bases are TGTGCCAGCAGCCTCCGGGACATCCCCACAGATACGCAGTATTTT. V gene TRBV14 combines with J gene TRBJ2-3, with D tentatively TRBD1 (6 bases). The CDR3 covers 15 residues. Deletions cut 4 bases from V and 2 bases from J, with 13 bases between. Germline V lookup: CDR1 SGHDN, CDR2 FVKESK. Filled out from reference TRBV14 and TRBJ2-3, the complete variable domain reads EAGVTQFPSHSVIEKGQTVTLRCDPISGHDNLYWYRRVMGKEIKFLLHFVKESKQDESGMPNNRFLAERTGGTYSTLKVQPAELEDSGVYFCASSLRDIPTDTQYFGPGTRLTVL.

This clonotype was seen repeatedly, ten times or more. This chain uses TRBV4-1 with TRBJ2-5; D gene uncertain. Germline-derived CDR1 and CDR2 are MGHRA and YSYEKL. This CDR3 contains 17 residues. V shed 1 base and J shed 1 base, with 16 bases lying between them. As DNA, the CDR3 is TGCGCCAGCAGCCAAGTTCCTTTGTCTTTGGGCCAAGAGACCCAGTACTTC. It translates to CASSQVPLSLGQETQYF.

The gene calls are TRBV20-1 and TRBJ2-4; 12 bases are a match to TRBD2. Germline trimming cut 1 base from V and 10 bases from J; bases unmatched to any gene: 5. In germline, CDR1 is DFQATT, CDR2 SNEGSKA (reference sequence). The CDR3 contains 14 residues. The CDR3 here is CSARVALAGGIQYF. In DNA form, the CDR3 reads TGCAGTGCTAGAGTCGCCCTAGCGGGAGGGATTCAGTACTTC.

This clonotype was seen many times. At one end, the junction sequence differs from germline, possibly due to a read error. The chain recombines TRBV24-1 with TRBJ1-5; D remains ambiguous. Germline V gives CDR1 KGHDR, CDR2 SFDVKD. The CDR3 runs to 13 residues. The CDR3 bases are TGTGCCACCGCGTCCACGGGGAATCAGCCCCAGAATTTT. It yields the protein CATASTGNQPQNF.